The TCR beta chain under discussion was sequenced for a study of beta chain features in type 1 diabetes. Study details: Patients looked much like healthy donors when it came to age, gender and cell yields. Findings of the study overall: Type 1 diabetes patients had moderately but significantly shorter TCRB CDR3s in all four CD4+ subsets.

In the case of this clone: Its specificity is not known.

Trimming pared 3 bases from V and 1 base from J, leaving 6 bases between. The CDR3 is 13 amino acids. Germline-derived CDR1 and CDR2 are MNHEY and SMNVEV (reference sequence). CD4+ naive, central memory, regulatory and stem cell-like memory subsets were isolated by sorting on CD45RO/CCR7/CD25/CD127/CD95/CD27. Every bit of the isolated RNA underwent reverse transcription, so sequencing read expressed TCRB transcripts. The protocol was immunoSEQ multiplex PCR, while the TCRdb copy is restricted to in-frame clones and leaves out a portion. The sample lists a few hundred thousand clones; roughly 16% were seen once.

This clonotype originated in a man under 40 with type 1 diabetes. This chain uses TRBV27 with TRBJ1-1; D gene unclear. The sequenced material came from naive CD4+ T cells from blood. CDR3 in amino acids: CASSFRGNTEAFF. The CDR3 bases are TGTGCCAGCAGTTTCCGTGGGAACACTGAAGCTTTCTTT.